The 29 T cell receptor beta chains reported below all come from one sample, sequenced in a study of cytomegalovirus exposure and HLA in healthy donors. Primers: 60 Vbeta forward and 13 Jbeta reverse. Method: immunoSEQ multiplex PCR; TCRdb's copy keeps in-frame clones and lacks some. The profile shows approximately 170,000 clones, 80% to 85% of them singletons. Sequencing was carried out using PBMCs. The receptors were gathered from a male donor in good health and CMV-seronegative.

The V and J genes are TRBV2 and TRBJ2-7; D is unresolved. CDR1 and CDR2 (germline): SNHLY, FYNNEI. The CDR3 has 12 residues. The V end was cut by 4 bases, the J end by 2 bases, with 6 bases between. The CDR3 sequence: CASSVRAYEQYF. CDR3 DNA sequence: TGTGCCAGCAGTGTACGAGCCTACGAGCAGTACTTC.

This clone showed up just a few times. The gene calls are TRBV19 and TRBJ1-1, with 7 bases that match TRBD1. The trim removed 11 bases at V and 10 bases at J, leaving 19 bases unmatched. CDR1 and CDR2 from the germline V gene are LNHDA and SQIVND (reference sequence). The CDR3 totals 14 residues. Written as DNA, the CDR3 is TGTGCCTGCAAAACAGGGGTACCGACAAGTAGAGCTTTCTTT. This sequence encodes CACKTGVPTSRAFF.

This chain joins TRBV6-5 and TRBJ2-1; D is perhaps TRBD1 (5 bases). The CDR3 is made up of 16 amino acids. Germline CDR1 reads MNHEY; CDR2 reads SVGAGI. V dropped 0 bases and J dropped 5 bases, with 14 bases sitting between them. CDR3: CASSYSLGQSNNEQFF. The CDR3, as DNA: TGTGCCAGCAGTTACTCCTTGGGGCAGAGTAACAATGAGCAGTTCTTC.

The rearrangement uses TRBV25-1 and TRBJ2-5; TRBD1 is a possible D gene (6 bases). The tail of the sequence fits TRBJ2-7 better, so the J call may be wrong. Germline V gene lookup returns CDR1 MGHDK and CDR2 SYGVNS. The CDR3 has 14 residues. CDR3 bases: TGTGCCAGCAGCCTAGGAATAGGGGGCTACGAGCAGTACTTC. Its translation: CASSLGIGGYEQYF.

The J gene is TRBJ1-3, the V gene TRBV5-4; TRBD1 is a possible D gene (5 bases). V lost 4 bases and J 2 bases, leaving 10 bases between the germline ends. Germline V gene data show CDR1 as SGHNT and CDR2 as YYREEE (reference sequence). The CDR3 runs 14 residues. The chain's CDR3 is CASSRGGAGNTIYF. The CDR3 bases are TGTGCCAGCAGCAGAGGAGGGGCTGGAAACACCATATATTTT.

The V call is TRBV13, the J call TRBJ2-7; 9 bases align to TRBD1. Germline V gives CDR1 PRHDT, CDR2 FYEKMQ (reference sequence). The length of the CDR3 is 16 residues. Trimming at V came to 5 bases and at J to 2 bases, leaving 10 bases not matched to a gene. The CDR3 DNA follows: TGTGCCAGCAGCCCTAGAACCGGGACAGGGCCCTACGAGCAGTACTTC. Translating it yields CASSPRTGTGPYEQYF.

DNA for the CDR3: TGTGCCAGCAGTCCCATCTCGGACAGGGGAAACTATGGCTACACCTTC. It specifies CASSPISDRGNYGYTF. V gene TRBV6-6 combines with J gene TRBJ1-2; TRBD1 matches at 9 bases. V lost 5 bases to trimming and J lost 2 bases; unmatched junction nucleotides: 9. This CDR3 has 16 amino acids. Per germline, CDR1 MNHNY and CDR2 SVGAGI (reference sequence).

The chain has TRBV10-3 and TRBJ2-3; 9 bases are shared with TRBD1. This CDR3 region has 18 residues. Per germline, CDR1 ENHRY and CDR2 SYGVKD. The ends lost 0 bases at V and 1 base at J; junction bases unmatched: 8. CDR3 nucleotides: TGTGCCATCAGTGAGTCTGTGGACAGGGGATCTGGCACAGATACGCAGTATTTT. Protein sequence: CAISESVDRGSGTDTQYF.

This sequence joins TRBV19 and TRBJ2-3; 8 bases match TRBD2. The length of the CDR3 is 15 residues. V was pared by 3 bases and J by 4 bases, with 6 bases of the junction left unmatched. Germline V gives CDR1 LNHDA, CDR2 SQIVND (reference sequence). The CDR3 DNA sequence: TGTGCCAGTAGTATGAGCGGGGGATTGTCAGATACGCAGTATTTT. It translates to CASSMSGGLSDTQYF.

This clone was seen once. The chain combines TRBV7-6 with TRBJ2-1; D might be TRBD1 (5 bases). V was pared by 1 base and J by 7 bases, with 14 bases between. CDR1 and CDR2 (germline): SGHVS, FNYEAQ. The CDR3 runs to 15 residues. The CDR3 is CASSLDGSGRNEQFF. For the CDR3, the DNA is TGTGCCAGCAGCTTAGATGGCTCAGGGCGGAATGAGCAGTTCTTC.

The gene calls are TRBV19 and TRBJ1-5, with 9 bases identical to TRBD1. Germline V CDR1 and CDR2: LNHDA, SQIVND (reference sequence). After removal of 8 bases from V and 6 bases from J, the junction contained 11 bases not matched to a gene. The CDR3 runs 15 residues. The CDR3 DNA sequence: TGTGCCAGTCAAAAGAGGGACAGGGCTCTTCAGCCCCAGCATTTT. Encoded protein: CASQKRDRALQPQHF.

The chain is built from TRBV30 and TRBJ2-7; 10 nucleotides agree with TRBD1. Germline V CDR1 and CDR2: GTSNPN, SVGIG (reference sequence). Losses at the gene ends were 5 bases for V and 2 bases for J; bases not matched to a gene: 3. The CDR3 sequence is 13 residues long. This CDR3 reads CAWGTGVTYEQYF. The CDR3 DNA follows: TGTGCCTGGGGGACAGGGGTTACCTACGAGCAGTACTTC.

The chain joins TRBV5-1 to TRBJ2-1; D is uncertain. Germline V gene lookup returns CDR1 SGHRS and CDR2 YFSETQ. The CDR3 totals 16 residues. Trimming cost V 0 bases and J 3 bases, with 13 bases left between them. CDR3 sequence (DNA): TGCGCCAGCAGCTTGGCGTTCGGGTTCGACTACAATGAGCAGTTCTTC. This translates into CASSLAFGFDYNEQFF. Looking up the rest from reference TRBV5-1 and TRBJ2-1 gives the full variable domain: KAGVTQTPRYLIKTRGQQVTLSCSPISGHRSVSWYQQTPGQGLQFLFEYFSETQRNKGNFPGRFSGRQFSNSRSEMNVSTLELGDSALYLCASSLAFGFDYNEQFFGPGTRLTVL.

This chain links TRBV5-1 with TRBJ2-7, with D maybe TRBD1 (7 bases). V lost 4 bases to trimming and J lost 5 bases, with 19 bases between them. The CDR3 runs to 15 residues. Looked up from germline, CDR1 is SGHRS and CDR2 is YFSETQ. The CDR3 reads CASSERGDSRHEQYF. CDR3 DNA: TGCGCCAGCAGCGAGAGGGGGGACAGCAGGCACGAGCAGTACTTC.

Only a few counts were recorded for this clone. This chain links TRBV9 with TRBJ1-2, with 7 positions matching TRBD1. The CDR3 length is 13 residues. Germline V gene data show CDR1 as SGDLS and CDR2 as YYNGEE. With 0 bases clipped from V and 6 bases from J, the junction kept 2 bases outside the gene matches. The CDR3, as DNA: TGTGCCAGCAGCGTAGGCCAGGGGGATGGCTACACCTTC. Its translation: CASSVGQGDGYTF.

This rearrangement joins TRBV10-1 to TRBJ2-7, with TRBD2 matching 8 bases. V lost 8 bases to trimming and J lost 6 bases; unmatched junction nucleotides: 15. Germline values: CDR1 WNHNN, CDR2 SYGVQD (reference sequence). This CDR3 region has 15 residues. This chain's CDR3 is CASSSGGQRTGEQYF. DNA for the CDR3: TGCGCCAGCTCGAGCGGGGGTCAAAGGACGGGCGAGCAGTACTTC.

The CDR3 DNA reads TGTGCCCTTCAAGACAGCCAGAACACTGAAGCTTTCTTT. Translation: CALQDSQNTEAFF. The genes are TRBV10-3 and TRBJ1-1; possible D gene TRBD1, 5 bases. Deletions cut 11 bases from V and 1 base from J, with 14 bases between. CDR1 is ENHRY, CDR2 SYGVKD, per germline. The CDR3 covers 13 residues.

This chain uses TRBV5-6 with TRBJ2-2, with D unresolved. Germline CDR1 SGHDT, CDR2 YYEEEE. The CDR3 sequence is 16 residues long. V was pared by 3 bases and J by 3 bases, with 15 bases between. CDR3 in amino acids: CASSSPPRWDTGELFF. The CDR3 nucleotides read TGTGCCAGCAGCTCCCCCCCGAGGTGGGACACCGGGGAGCTGTTTTTT.

The chain couples TRBV5-1 to TRBJ2-5, with 9 nucleotides matching TRBD2. Germline CDR1 SGHRS, CDR2 YFSETQ. Trimming at V came to 0 bases and at J to 4 bases, leaving 13 bases not matched to a gene. The CDR3 consists of 18 residues. In DNA form, the CDR3 reads TGCGCCAGCAGCTTGGCCGGGTGGGCTAGCGGGGCCCTAGAGACCCAGTACTTC. This gives the protein CASSLAGWASGALETQYF.

The V call is TRBV5-8, the J call TRBJ1-5, with 8 bases lining up with TRBD1. Per the germline V gene, CDR1 is SGHTS and CDR2 is YDEGEE. J gave up 4 bases and V 4 bases, and 4 bases lay outside the gene matches. This CDR3 has 14 amino acids. CDR3 protein: CASSHRGINQPQHF. CDR3 DNA: TGTGCCAGCAGCCACAGGGGGATAAATCAGCCCCAGCATTTT.

The chain combines TRBV6-5 with TRBJ2-1; a possible D gene is TRBD2 (7 bases). CDR1 MNHEY and CDR2 SVGAGI come from the germline V gene. Trimming cost V 5 bases and J 6 bases, with 17 bases left between them. The CDR3 length is 15 residues. The CDR3 DNA is TGTGCCAGCAGTCGGAAGGGGGGGGTTGCCAATGAGCAGTTCTTC. It translates to CASSRKGGVANEQFF.

This clone has more than one count but fewer than ten. The CDR3 DNA reads TGTGCCAGCAGCCTAGGACTGTATATCGGCTACACCTTC. Its translation: CASSLGLYIGYTF. This chain links TRBV2 with TRBJ1-2; D remains ambiguous. The CDR3 extends over 13 amino acids. Deletions cut 6 bases from V and 8 bases from J, with 16 bases between. The V gene's germline CDR1 is SNHLY and CDR2 FYNNEI.

The V call is TRBV6-5, the J call TRBJ2-1; 7 nucleotides match TRBD1. Germline values: CDR1 MNHEY, CDR2 SVGAGI. There are 15 residues in the CDR3. The V segment lost 6 bases and the J segment 5 bases; nucleotides outside the gene matches: 10. CDR3 sequence reads: CASSNGTVTDNEQFF. CDR3 bases: TGTGCCAGCAGCAACGGGACAGTAACTGACAATGAGCAGTTCTTC.

This clone was seen just once. CDR3 sequence reads: CASSLDFNQPQHF. The CDR3 nucleotides read TGCGCCAGCAGCTTGGACTTCAATCAGCCCCAGCATTTT. The chain joins TRBV5-1 to TRBJ1-5; D gene uncertain. CDR1 and CDR2 (germline): SGHRS, YFSETQ. Between the trimmed V and J ends, which lost 0 bases and 3 bases, there was a span of 4 bases. The CDR3 runs to 13 residues. The full variable domain, with the rest looked up from reference TRBV5-1 and TRBJ1-5, is KAGVTQTPRYLIKTRGQQVTLSCSPISGHRSVSWYQQTPGQGLQFLFEYFSETQRNKGNFPGRFSGRQFSNSRSEMNVSTLELGDSALYLCASSLDFNQPQHFGDGTRLSIL.

The rearrangement joins TRBV5-4 to TRBJ2-3; TRBD1 agrees at 7 bases. V shed 4 bases and J 2 bases; nucleotides not matched to a gene: 7. This CDR3 region has 15 residues. The germline gives CDR1 SGHNT, CDR2 YYREEE (reference sequence). The CDR3 loop reads CASSRPGQHTDTQYF. For the CDR3, the DNA is TGTGCCAGCAGCAGACCGGGACAGCACACAGATACGCAGTATTTT.

This clone showed up just once. V usage is TRBV7-8 and J usage is TRBJ2-3; 10 bases map to TRBD2. V was pared by 5 bases and J by 2 bases, with 7 bases of the junction left unmatched. Germline-derived CDR1 and CDR2 are SGHVS and FQNEAQ. The CDR3 runs to 16 residues. CDR3 sequence: CASSTGTSETTDTQYF. CDR3 bases: TGTGCCAGCAGCACTGGGACTAGCGAGACCACAGATACGCAGTATTTT.

The rearrangement uses TRBV4-3 and TRBJ2-3; 7 nucleotides agree with TRBD1. The CDR3 length is 14 residues. Germline-derived CDR1 and CDR2 are LGHNA and YSLEER. J was trimmed by 4 bases and V by 2 bases; bases with no gene match: 3. The CDR3 DNA reads as TGCGCCAGCAGCCAACTAGGGACAGCAGATACGCAGTATTTT. As protein: CASSQLGTADTQYF.

This chain uses TRBV19 with TRBJ2-7, with 8 bases lining up with TRBD1. From germline, CDR1 is LNHDA and CDR2 SQIVND (reference sequence). The CDR3 length is 16 residues. V lost 2 bases and J lost 1; bases outside the gene matches: 7. CDR3 protein: CASSIRTGGGSYEQYF. As DNA, the CDR3 is TGTGCCAGTAGTATACGCACAGGGGGAGGTTCCTACGAGCAGTACTTC.

DNA for the CDR3: TGCGCCAGCAGCCAAGTACGGGACAGATACTTGTCGACCCAGTACTTC. It codes for CASSQVRDRYLSTQYF. The chain couples TRBV4-3 to TRBJ2-5; 7 bases match TRBD1. The CDR3 is made up of 16 amino acids. J was trimmed by 7 bases and V by 1 base; bases with no gene match: 12. From germline, CDR1 is LGHNA and CDR2 YSLEER.